This passage covers 8 T cell receptor beta chains from one sample sequenced in a study of regulatory and conventional T cells in RAG deficiency. Profiled with immunoSEQ multiplex PCR; TCRdb holds only in-frame clones, not every one. The sample includes roughly 28,000 clones, about 90% of them seen just once. Blood CD4+ CD25-high CD127-low regulatory T cells supplied the genomic DNA template. These data were also filed under a second study, of regulatory T cells. That work adds: Amplification used 52 TRBV primers and 13 TRBJ primers.

The sequenced sample consisted of Tregs sorted from blood. Source of these receptors: a human donor in good health.

V is TRBV4-2 and J is TRBJ2-4; D may be TRBD2 (6 bases). Trimming left V 4 bases short and J 0 bases short, with 16 bases between. The CDR3 is made up of 17 amino acids. Germline CDR1 is LGHNA and CDR2 is YNFKEQ. CDR3 DNA: TGTGCCAGCAGCCCGTCCCAAGGGACTCTAGCCAAAAACATTCAGTACTTC. The encoded protein is CASSPSQGTLAKNIQYF.

The J gene is TRBJ2-7, the V gene TRBV10-3; 8 bases align to TRBD2. The junction had 7 bases not matched to a gene; V was cut back by 6 bases and J by 0 bases. From germline, CDR1 is ENHRY and CDR2 SYGVKD. The CDR3 covers 15 residues. Here the CDR3 DNA reads TGTGCCATCAGCCGCGAGCGGGGGTCCTCCTACGAGCAGTACTTC. As protein: CAISRERGSSYEQYF.

V usage is TRBV18 and J usage is TRBJ2-5; 9 bases fit TRBD1. The CDR3 has 15 amino acids. Trimming at V came to 6 bases and at J to 1 base, leaving 6 bases not matched to a gene. Germline loops: CDR1 KGHSH, CDR2 LQKENI. The chain's CDR3 is CASSPGGQGQETQYF. In DNA form, the CDR3 reads TGTGCCAGCTCGCCCGGGGGACAGGGCCAAGAGACCCAGTACTTC.

The genes are TRBV9 and TRBJ1-2; a weak D match, TRBD1 (6 bases). In germline, CDR1 is SGDLS, CDR2 YYNGEE. The length of the CDR3 is 17 residues. Trimming shortened V by 0 bases and J by 2 bases, and 17 bases separated the two germline ends. DNA of the CDR3: TGTGCCAGCAGCGTAGGCCCCAGGACAGCCACAAACTATGGCTACACCTTC. Protein sequence: CASSVGPRTATNYGYTF.

The CDR3 DNA reads TGTGCCAGTAGGACAGGGGGAAACACCGGGGAGCTGTTTTTT. Its translation: CASRTGGNTGELFF. V usage is TRBV19 and J usage is TRBJ2-2; 9 bases are shared with TRBD1. CDR1 and CDR2 (germline): LNHDA, SQIVND (reference sequence). V lost 6 bases, J lost 2 bases, and 1 base stayed unmatched. CDR3 length: 14 amino acids. Supplemented by reference TRBV19 and TRBJ2-2, the full variable domain reads DGGITQSPKYLFRKEGQNVTLSCEQNLNHDAMYWYRQDPGQGLRLIYYSQIVNDFQKGDIAEGYSVSREKKESFPLTVTSAQKNPTAFYLCASRTGGNTGELFFGEGSRLTVL.

V is TRBV7-9 and J is TRBJ1-4; D may be TRBD1 (6 bases). Trimming pared 9 bases from V and 6 bases from J, leaving 14 bases between. Germline CDR1 is SEHNR and CDR2 is FQNEAQ (reference sequence). This CDR3 comprises 13 residues. CDR3 nucleotide sequence: TGTGCCAGTTCATTAAGGGGGGATGAAAAACTGTTTTTT. Translation gives CASSLRGDEKLFF.

V gene TRBV28 combines with J gene TRBJ1-2, with D tentatively TRBD1 (5 bases). CDR1 MDHEN and CDR2 SYDVKM come from the germline V gene. The CDR3 sequence is 16 residues long. V shed 3 bases and J shed 0 bases, with 14 bases lying between them. The CDR3 sequence: CASSFRGLLTNYGYTF. In DNA form, the CDR3 reads TGTGCCAGCAGTTTTCGGGGGTTGCTAACTAACTATGGCTACACCTTC.

The chain uses TRBV5-4 and TRBJ1-4; tentatively, D is TRBD1 (5 bases). The V gene lost 7 bases and the J gene lost 0 bases, with 22 bases spanning the gap. CDR3 size: 18 residues. CDR1 and CDR2 from the germline V gene are SGHNT and YYREEE (reference sequence). The CDR3 loop is CASQYGRGSRATNEKLFF. The DNA of the CDR3 is TGTGCCAGCCAATATGGTAGGGGTTCGAGAGCAACTAATGAAAAACTGTTTTTT.